This T cell receptor (beta chain) was captured in a study of control samples from healthy donors and cancer patients. Assay used: immunoSEQ multiplex PCR; TCRdb lists only in-frame clones, some missing. The sample has roughly 76,000 clones; 94% are singletons. This CDR3 comprises 16 residues. Germline assignment: CDR1 KGHDR and CDR2 SFDVKD. Trimming left V 6 bases short and J 1 base short, with 15 bases between. V gene TRBV24-1 combines with J gene TRBJ2-4; D is uncertain. Sequenced: blood. The receptor comes from a woman aged 40 to 50 in good health. CDR3 in DNA: TGTGCCACCAGTAGCAGTACTCGGGTGGCCAAAAACATTCAGTACTTC. This codes for CATSSSTRVAKNIQYF.